The clone carrying this TCR beta chain occurred many times. Its target is not known. Staff drew ten milliliters of peripheral blood from each donor. The CDR3 consists of 15 residues. With 4 bases removed from V and 6 bases from J, the gap between germline ends came to 18 bases. The germline V gene encodes CDR1 SGHTA and CDR2 FQGNSA. The sample originates from a study of blood T cells in healthy people across ages. Sample-barcoded 5' priming and a J-beta primer mix drove a second PCR of about 7 to 12 cycles. One entry per CDR3 protein results from TCRdb running MiXCR on the 5' RACE reads. The profile covers approximately 810,000 distinct CDR3 sequences, with about 30% appearing a single time and 17% taken by the ten largest. Study-level findings and limits: The recorded TCR beta diversity per million T cells decreased in a roughly linear manner with age. Naive T cell percentage showed a strong correlation with the diversity of TCR beta.

This receptor was identified in a woman older than 75 in good health. The source material was blood. The V gene is TRBV7-2, the J gene TRBJ2-5; TRBD2 might be the D (6 bases). CDR3 bases: TGTGCCAGCAGCTATCGTCCCGGGACTCAGCAGACCCAGTACTTC. Protein: CASSYRPGTQQTQYF.